The 11 T cell receptor beta chains reported below all come from one sample, sequenced in a study of blood T cell repertoires in COVID-19. Assay used: immunoSEQ multiplex PCR; TCRdb lists only in-frame clones, some missing. There are about 430,000 clones in the sample; about 88% occur only once, and 1.4% to 1.5% lies in the top ten. Sample: PBMCs or T cells enriched from blood (not recorded which). These receptors all come from a woman between 18 and 30 years old who had been exposed to COVID-19.

The V and J genes are TRBV27 and TRBJ2-1; D gene ambiguous. There are 13 residues in the CDR3. V was pared by 7 bases and J by 6 bases, with 13 bases between. The germline V gene encodes CDR1 MNHEY and CDR2 SMNVEV (reference sequence). The CDR3 reads CASTPPLSNEQFF. In DNA, the CDR3 is TGTGCCAGCACCCCGCCCCTTAGCAATGAGCAGTTCTTC.

The chain joins TRBV4-2 to TRBJ1-5, with TRBD1 matching over 7 bases. Germline-derived CDR1 and CDR2 are LGHNA and YNFKEQ. Unmatched junction bases numbered 2, after V lost 1 base and J lost 2 bases. The CDR3 is made up of 15 amino acids. The CDR3 DNA reads as TGTGCCAGCAGCCAAGGCAGGGGGGGCAATCAGCCCCAGCATTTT. This gives the protein CASSQGRGGNQPQHF.

This chain joins TRBV7-2 and TRBJ2-7; 16 bases agree with TRBD2. This CDR3 spans 16 amino acids. Losses at the gene ends were 5 bases for V and 3 bases for J; bases not matched to a gene: 4. Germline values: CDR1 SGHTA, CDR2 FQGNSA. CDR3 coding DNA: TGTGCCAGCAGCCCGGGACTAGCGGGAGGGGTCTACGAGCAGTACTTC. Residues: CASSPGLAGGVYEQYF.

CDR3 nucleotide sequence: TGTGCCAGCAATCAAGGACAGCGTTTTGGGGGAGGCTACACCTTC. Translation: CASNQGQRFGGGYTF. The rearrangement joins TRBV3-1 (or the pseudogene TRBV3-2) to TRBJ1-2; D is possibly TRBD1 (6 bases). The V gene's germline CDR1 is LGHDT and CDR2 YNNKEL (reference sequence). This CDR3 region has 15 residues. V was clipped by 7 bases and J by 8 bases, with 23 bases between them.

The chain uses TRBV27 and TRBJ2-3; 7 bases are shared with TRBD2. The CDR3 runs to 15 residues. V gave up 6 bases and J gave up 7 bases; unmatched junction bases: 13. Germline V gene sequence: CDR1 MNHEY, CDR2 SMNVEV (reference sequence). The CDR3: CASSSTWGGKNTQYF. In DNA form, the CDR3 reads TGTGCCAGCAGCTCGACGTGGGGGGGGAAAAATACGCAGTATTTT.

This clone was observed a few times. The chain carries TRBV5-1 and TRBJ1-3; D is unclear. There are 15 residues in the CDR3. Germline lookup yields CDR1 SGHRS and CDR2 YFSETQ. The V end was cut by 0 bases, the J end by 0 bases, with 7 bases between. CDR3 sequence: CASSLEATSGNTIYF. The CDR3 DNA sequence: TGCGCCAGCAGCTTGGAAGCGACCTCTGGAAACACCATATATTTT.

The CDR3 spells CASSPGATGSGYTF. The CDR3 region has the DNA TGTGCCAGCTCACCTGGTGCGACAGGGTCGGGCTACACCTTC. This chain connects TRBV18 to TRBJ1-2, with 7 positions matching TRBD1. The junction had 9 bases not matched to a gene; V was cut back by 3 bases and J by 8 bases. From germline, CDR1 is KGHSH and CDR2 LQKENI. This CDR3 has 14 residues.

This clone was found a few times. The chain recombines TRBV13 with TRBJ1-2; D may be TRBD1 (5 bases). The CDR3 is 16 residues long. CDR1 is PRHDT, CDR2 FYEKMQ, per germline (reference sequence). The ends were cut back, 2 bases at V and 6 bases at J, with 19 bases in the middle. CDR3 amino acids: CASSLLNGPGGNGYTF. CDR3 nucleotide sequence: TGTGCCAGCAGCTTACTCAATGGCCCCGGGGGGAATGGCTACACCTTC.

V gene TRBV7-8 combines with J gene TRBJ2-7; perhaps TRBD2 as D (5 bases). The CDR3 runs 13 residues. With 8 bases removed from V and 5 bases from J, the gap between germline ends came to 16 bases. CDR1 and CDR2 (germline): SGHVS, FQNEAQ. DNA for the CDR3: TGTGCCAGCCGGTTTGGGAGTGAGCACGAGCAGTACTTC. Amino acids: CASRFGSEHEQYF.

The V call is TRBV6-5, the J call TRBJ1-5; a possible D gene is TRBD1 (5 bases). V lost 6 bases, J lost 3 bases, and 12 bases lay in between. This CDR3 has 14 amino acids. Germline CDR1 reads MNHEY; CDR2 reads SVGAGI. The CDR3 coding sequence is TGTGCCAGCAGCCCCCGACAGATCAATCAGCCCCAGCATTTT. Its translation: CASSPRQINQPQHF.

V gene TRBV6-6 combines with J gene TRBJ2-7; TRBD1 matches at 8 bases. Germline trimming cut 8 bases from V and 6 bases from J; bases unmatched to any gene: 15. CDR3 length equals 15 residues. Germline V gene lookup returns CDR1 MNHNY and CDR2 SVGAGI (reference sequence). The CDR3 bases are TGTGCCAGCCGGAGGTTGGGACAGGTGTTTGGCGAGCAGTACTTC. Translating gives CASRRLGQVFGEQYF.